This T cell receptor (beta chain) was found in a study of OX40 agonist ivuxolimab in advanced cancers. About the study: Ivuxolimab is a fully human IgG2 antibody that activates OX40 (CD134).

With autoimmune disease history or systemic immunosuppression, patients were excluded. Germline loops: CDR1 SGHTS, CDR2 YDEGEE. The CDR3 length is 14 residues. V was clipped by 5 bases and J by 0 bases, with 11 bases between them. This table comes from immunoSEQ multiplex PCR, and its TCRdb copy is limited to in-frame clones, with some not included. The sample records about 110,000 clones, approximately 90% being singletons. Findings and limits, study-wide: Among T cells, CD8+ cells averaged more expanded clones than CD4+ cells. Circulating CD4+ and CD8+ T cells showed clonal expansion by week 6 at 0.1 to 3.0 mg/kg.

As to this clone: Its specificity is not known.

The source is an adult with an advanced solid tumor such as melanoma, head and neck, liver or kidney cancer. V gene TRBV5-8 combines with J gene TRBJ1-1; no firm D call. Material: CD4+ or CD8+ T cells sorted from blood, obtained in a trial of the OX40 agonist ivuxolimab. Here the CDR3 DNA reads TGTGCCAGCAGTTTCGTATCTATGAACACTGAAGCTTTCTTT. Its translation is CASSFVSMNTEAFF.